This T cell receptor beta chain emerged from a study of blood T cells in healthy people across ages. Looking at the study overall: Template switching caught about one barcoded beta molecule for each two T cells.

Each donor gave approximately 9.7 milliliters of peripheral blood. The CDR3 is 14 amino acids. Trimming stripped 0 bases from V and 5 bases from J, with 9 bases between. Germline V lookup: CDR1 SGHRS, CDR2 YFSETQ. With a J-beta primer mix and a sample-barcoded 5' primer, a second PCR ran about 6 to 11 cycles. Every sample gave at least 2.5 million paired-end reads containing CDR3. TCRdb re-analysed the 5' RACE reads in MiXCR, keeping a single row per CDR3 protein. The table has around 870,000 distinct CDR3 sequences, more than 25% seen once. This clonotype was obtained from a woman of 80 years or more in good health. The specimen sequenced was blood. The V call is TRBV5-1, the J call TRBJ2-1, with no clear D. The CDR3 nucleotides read TGCGCCAGCAGCTTGGCATTAAAGGACAATGAGCAGTTCTTC. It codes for CASSLALKDNEQFF.